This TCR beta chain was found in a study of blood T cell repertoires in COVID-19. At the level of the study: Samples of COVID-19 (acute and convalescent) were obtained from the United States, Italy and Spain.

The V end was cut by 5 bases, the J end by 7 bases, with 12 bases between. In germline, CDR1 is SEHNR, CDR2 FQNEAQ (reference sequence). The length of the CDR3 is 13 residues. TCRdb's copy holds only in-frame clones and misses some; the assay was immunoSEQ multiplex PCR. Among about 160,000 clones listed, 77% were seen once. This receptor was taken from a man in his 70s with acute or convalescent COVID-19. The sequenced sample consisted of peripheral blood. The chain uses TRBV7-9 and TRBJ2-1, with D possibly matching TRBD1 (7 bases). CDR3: CASSRQGGNEQFF. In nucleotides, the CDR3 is TGTGCCAGCAGCCGCCAGGGGGGTAATGAGCAGTTCTTC.